These T cell receptor beta chains were read from a single sample in a study of T cells in Graves' hyperthyroidism and ophthalmopathy. MiXCR, run by TCRdb on the multiplex PCR reads, gives a single entry per CDR3 protein. The sample comprises around 540,000 distinct CDR3 sequences, roughly 46% of which are singletons, and nearly 8.5% rests with the top ten. The specimen sequenced was peripheral blood or thyroid tissue (not recorded which). These receptors all stem from a woman under 30 with Graves' hyperthyroidism. The CDR3 runs from the conserved cysteine through the conserved F or W. The D gene is left open where the match is weak. The size entry is marked missing in some rows and otherwise reads once, few, many or a size class.

NA	TRBV29-1	TRBJ2-3	NA	CSVQTRTGTASTDTQYF	TGCAGCGTCCAAACGAGGACTGGGACCGCCAGCACAGATACGCAGTATTTT
once	TRBV2	TRBJ2-7	TRBD1	CASSQLQGEGYEQYF	TGTGCCAGCAGCCAACTTCAGGGGGAAGGTTACGAGCAGTACTTC
NA	TRBV20-1	TRBJ1-1	NA	CSARIRGNTEAFF	TGCAGTGCTAGAATCAGGGGGAACACTGAAGCTTTCTTT
few	TRBV2	TRBJ2-5	TRBD1	CASSENRGRQETQYF	TGTGCCAGCAGTGAAAACAGGGGTCGTCAAGAGACCCAGTACTTC
NA	TRBV6-1	TRBJ1-5	TRBD1	CASRVGLGTESNQPQHF	TGTGCCAGCAGGGTGGGGTTGGGGACAGAGAGCAATCAGCCCCAGCATTTT
NA	TRBV10-3	TRBJ1-4	NA	CAIRIDSFSKLFF	TGTGCCATCAGAATAGACAGTTTTTCAAAACTGTTTTTT
NA	TRBV7-2	TRBJ2-2	TRBD2	CASSPRASGIGTGELFF	TGTGCCAGCAGCCCGAGGGCTAGCGGGATTGGAACCGGGGAGCTGTTTTTT
NA	TRBV7-9	TRBJ1-4	TRBD1	CASSLVTGTEHNEKLFF	TGTGCCAGCAGCTTAGTGACTGGGACAGAGCACAATGAAAAACTGTTTTTT
NA	TRBV7-6	TRBJ2-2	TRBD2	CASSLAASGDTGELFF	TGTGCCAGCAGCTTGGCGGCTAGCGGGGACACCGGGGAGCTGTTTTTT
NA	TRBV12-3/TRBV12-4	TRBJ1-5	TRBD1	CASSTWDRRIQPQHF	TGTGCCAGCAGTACGTGGGACAGGCGGATTCAGCCCCAGCATTTT
many	TRBV9	TRBJ1-4	NA	CASSVRNSGGKLFF	TGTGCCAGCAGCGTAAGGAACAGTGGAGGAAAACTGTTTTTT
NA	TRBV19	TRBJ1-4	TRBD1	CASSPEKGASNEKLFF	TGTGCCAGTAGTCCTGAAAAGGGGGCCTCTAATGAAAAACTGTTTTTT
once	TRBV7-3	TRBJ2-7	NA	CASSWNRNEQYF	TGTGCCAGCAGCTGGAACAGGAACGAGCAGTACTTC
NA	TRBV29-1	TRBJ1-2	NA	CSVETSYGCTF	TGCAGCGTTGAGACCTCCTATGGCTGCACTTTC
NA	TRBV29-1	TRBJ2-3	TRBD2	CSVEGLAGADTQYF	TGCAGCGTTGAAGGTCTAGCGGGAGCAGATACGCAGTATTTT
once	TRBV29-1	TRBJ2-6	NA	CSVASSDLRGANVLTF	TGCAGCGTTGCCAGCAGTGATCTTCGGGGGGCCAACGTCCTGACTTTC
many	TRBV7-7	TRBJ2-5	TRBD1	CASSQGTGVKTQYF	TGTGCTAGCAGCCAAGGGACAGGGGTAAAGACCCAGTACTTC
once	TRBV25-1	TRBJ1-1	NA	CSSELGRGTEAFF	TGTAGCAGTGAACTTGGCAGGGGCACTGAAGCTTTCTTT
NA	TRBV7-6	TRBJ1-5	NA	CASSLDPASNQPQHF	TGTGCCAGCAGCTTGGATCCGGCGAGCAATCAGCCCCAGCATTTT
few	TRBV20-1	TRBJ2-7	NA	CSASPYEQYF	TGCAGTGCTAGTCCGTACGAGCAGTACTTC